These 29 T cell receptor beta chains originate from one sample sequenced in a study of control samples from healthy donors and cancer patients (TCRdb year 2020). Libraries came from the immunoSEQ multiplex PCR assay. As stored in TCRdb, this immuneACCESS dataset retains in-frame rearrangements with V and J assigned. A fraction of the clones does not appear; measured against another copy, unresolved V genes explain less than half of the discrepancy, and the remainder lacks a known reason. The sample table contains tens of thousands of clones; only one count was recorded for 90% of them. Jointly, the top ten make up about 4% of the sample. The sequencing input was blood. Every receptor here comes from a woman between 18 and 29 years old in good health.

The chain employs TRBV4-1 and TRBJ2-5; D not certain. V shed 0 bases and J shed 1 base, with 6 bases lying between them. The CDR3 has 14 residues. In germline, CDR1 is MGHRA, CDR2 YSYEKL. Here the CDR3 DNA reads TGCGCCAGCAGCCAAGATAAGACCCAAGAGACCCAGTACTTC. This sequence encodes CASSQDKTQETQYF.

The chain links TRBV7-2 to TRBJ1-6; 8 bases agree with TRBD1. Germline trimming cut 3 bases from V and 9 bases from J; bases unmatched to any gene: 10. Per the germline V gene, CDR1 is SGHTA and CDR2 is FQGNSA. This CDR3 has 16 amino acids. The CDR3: CASSFLDDRGGSPLHF. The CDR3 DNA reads TGTGCCAGCAGCTTCCTAGACGACAGGGGAGGTTCACCCCTCCACTTT.

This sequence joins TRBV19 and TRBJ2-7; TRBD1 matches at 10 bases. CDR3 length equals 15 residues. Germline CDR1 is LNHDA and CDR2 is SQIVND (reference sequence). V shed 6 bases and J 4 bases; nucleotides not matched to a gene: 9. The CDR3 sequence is CASRSQPGQGYEQYF. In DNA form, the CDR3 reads TGTGCCAGTAGATCTCAACCGGGACAGGGGTACGAGCAGTACTTC.

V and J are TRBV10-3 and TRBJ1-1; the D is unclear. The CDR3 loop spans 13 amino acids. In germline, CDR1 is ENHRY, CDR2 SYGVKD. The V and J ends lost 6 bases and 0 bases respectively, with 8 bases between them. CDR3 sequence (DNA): TGTGCCATCAGCCCTGTATTGAACACTGAAGCTTTCTTT. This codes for CAISPVLNTEAFF.

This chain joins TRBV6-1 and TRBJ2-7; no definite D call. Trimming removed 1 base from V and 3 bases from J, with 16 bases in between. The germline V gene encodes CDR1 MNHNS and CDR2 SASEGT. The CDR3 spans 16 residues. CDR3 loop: CASSEGPKSSVYEQYF. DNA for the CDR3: TGTGCCAGCAGTGAAGGGCCCAAAAGCTCCGTCTACGAGCAGTACTTC.

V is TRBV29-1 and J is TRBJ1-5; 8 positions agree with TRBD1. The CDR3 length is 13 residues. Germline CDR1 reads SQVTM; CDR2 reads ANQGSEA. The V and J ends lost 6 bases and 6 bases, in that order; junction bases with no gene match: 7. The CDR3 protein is CSVQDREGQPQHF. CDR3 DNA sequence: TGCAGCGTCCAGGACAGGGAAGGTCAGCCCCAGCATTTT.

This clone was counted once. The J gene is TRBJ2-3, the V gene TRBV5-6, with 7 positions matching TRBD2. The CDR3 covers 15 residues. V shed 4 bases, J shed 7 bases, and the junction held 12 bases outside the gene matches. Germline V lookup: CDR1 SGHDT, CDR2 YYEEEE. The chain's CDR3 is CASSADSGVVNTQYF. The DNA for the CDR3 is TGTGCCAGCAGCGCTGACAGCGGGGTCGTAAATACGCAGTATTTT.

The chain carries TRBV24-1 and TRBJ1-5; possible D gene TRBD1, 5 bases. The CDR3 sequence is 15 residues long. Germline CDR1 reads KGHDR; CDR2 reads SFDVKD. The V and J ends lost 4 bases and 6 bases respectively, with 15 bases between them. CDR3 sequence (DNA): TGTGCCACCAGTGAGGGGTGGGGACTCCGTCAGCCCCAGCATTTT. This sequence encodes CATSEGWGLRQPQHF.

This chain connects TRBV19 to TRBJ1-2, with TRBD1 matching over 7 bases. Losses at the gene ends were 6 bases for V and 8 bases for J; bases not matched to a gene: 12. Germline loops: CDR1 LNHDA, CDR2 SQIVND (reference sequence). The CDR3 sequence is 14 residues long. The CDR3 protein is CASRLQGMTFGYTF. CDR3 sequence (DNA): TGTGCCAGTAGGCTACAGGGGATGACTTTCGGCTACACCTTC.

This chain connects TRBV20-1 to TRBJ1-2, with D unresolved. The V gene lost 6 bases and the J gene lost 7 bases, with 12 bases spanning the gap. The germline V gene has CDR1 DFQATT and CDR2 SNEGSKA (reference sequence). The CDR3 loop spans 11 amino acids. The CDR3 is CSATLGFGYTF. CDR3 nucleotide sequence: TGCAGTGCCACATTAGGGTTTGGCTACACCTTC.

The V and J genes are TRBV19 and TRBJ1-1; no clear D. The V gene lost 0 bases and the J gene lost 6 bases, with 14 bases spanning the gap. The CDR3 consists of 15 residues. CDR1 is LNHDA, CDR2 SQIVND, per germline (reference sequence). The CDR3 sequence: CASSIDGLPGAEAFF. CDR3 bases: TGTGCCAGTAGTATAGACGGACTTCCCGGAGCTGAAGCTTTCTTT.

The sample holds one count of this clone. For the CDR3, the DNA is TGTGCCAGCAGTCCAGGGGGCGCGGAAGCTTTCTTT. Protein product: CASSPGGAEAFF. The chain carries TRBV6-5 and TRBJ1-1; 8 bases are shared with TRBD1. J gave up 8 bases and V 5 bases, and 4 bases lay outside the gene matches. Per the germline V gene, CDR1 is MNHEY and CDR2 is SVGAGI. This CDR3 is 12 amino acids long.

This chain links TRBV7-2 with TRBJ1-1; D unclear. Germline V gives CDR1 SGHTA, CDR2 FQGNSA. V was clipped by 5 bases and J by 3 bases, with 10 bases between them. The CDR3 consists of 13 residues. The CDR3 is CASSARGHTEAFF. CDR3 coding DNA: TGTGCCAGCAGCGCACGCGGGCACACTGAAGCTTTCTTT.

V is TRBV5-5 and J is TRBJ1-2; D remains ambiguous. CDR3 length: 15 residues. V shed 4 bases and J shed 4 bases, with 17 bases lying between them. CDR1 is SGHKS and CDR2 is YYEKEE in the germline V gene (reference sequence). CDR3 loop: CASSGPGPGIYGYTF. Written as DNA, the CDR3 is TGTGCCAGCAGCGGGCCCGGACCTGGGATCTATGGCTACACCTTC. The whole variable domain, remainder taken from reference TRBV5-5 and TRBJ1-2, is DAGVTQSPTHLIKTRGQQVTLRCSPISGHKSVSWYQQVLGQGPQFIFQYYEKEERGRGNFPDRFSARQFPNYSSELNVNALLLGDSALYLCASSGPGPGIYGYTFGSGTRLTVV.

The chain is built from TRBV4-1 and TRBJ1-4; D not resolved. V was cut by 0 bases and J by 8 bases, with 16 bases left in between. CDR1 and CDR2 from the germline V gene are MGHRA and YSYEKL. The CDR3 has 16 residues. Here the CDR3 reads CASSQDMVQVGEKLFF. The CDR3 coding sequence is TGCGCCAGCAGCCAAGATATGGTCCAGGTTGGCGAAAAACTGTTTTTT.

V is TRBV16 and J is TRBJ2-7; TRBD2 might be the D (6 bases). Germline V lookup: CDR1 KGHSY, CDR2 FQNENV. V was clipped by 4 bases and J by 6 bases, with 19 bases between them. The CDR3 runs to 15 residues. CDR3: CASSLSPGLRVEQYF. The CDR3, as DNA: TGTGCCAGCAGCCTGTCCCCGGGACTTAGAGTCGAGCAGTACTTC.

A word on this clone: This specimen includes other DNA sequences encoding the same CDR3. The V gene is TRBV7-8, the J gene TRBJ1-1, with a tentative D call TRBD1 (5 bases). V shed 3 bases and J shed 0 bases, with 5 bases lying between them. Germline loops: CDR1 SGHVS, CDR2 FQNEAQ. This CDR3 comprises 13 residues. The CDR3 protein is CASSLTVNTEAFF. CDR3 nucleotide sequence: TGTGCCAGCAGCTTGACAGTGAACACTGAAGCTTTCTTT.

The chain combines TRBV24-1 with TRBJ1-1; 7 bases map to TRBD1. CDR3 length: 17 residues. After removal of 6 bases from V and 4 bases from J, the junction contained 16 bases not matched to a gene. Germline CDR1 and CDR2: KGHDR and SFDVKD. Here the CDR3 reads CATSSTSGHSGGTEAFF. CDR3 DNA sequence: TGTGCCACCAGTTCTACCTCGGGACACTCAGGGGGCACTGAAGCTTTCTTT.

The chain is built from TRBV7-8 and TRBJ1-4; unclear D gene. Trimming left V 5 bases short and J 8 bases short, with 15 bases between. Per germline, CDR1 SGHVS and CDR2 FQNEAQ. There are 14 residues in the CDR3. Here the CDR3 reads CASSAGVFGEKLFF. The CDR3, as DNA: TGTGCCAGCAGCGCGGGAGTCTTTGGCGAAAAACTGTTTTTT.

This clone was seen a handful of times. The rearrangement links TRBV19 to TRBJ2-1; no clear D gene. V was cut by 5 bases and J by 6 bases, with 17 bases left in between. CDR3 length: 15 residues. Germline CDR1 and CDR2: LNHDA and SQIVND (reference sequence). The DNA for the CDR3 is TGTGCCAGTAGTTCCCCTAGAATCCCTCTCAATGAGCAGTTCTTC. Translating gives CASSSPRIPLNEQFF.

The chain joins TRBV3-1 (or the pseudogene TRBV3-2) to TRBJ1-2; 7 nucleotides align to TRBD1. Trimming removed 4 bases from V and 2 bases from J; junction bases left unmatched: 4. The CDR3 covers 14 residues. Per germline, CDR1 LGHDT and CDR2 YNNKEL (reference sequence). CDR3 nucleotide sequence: TGTGCCAGCAGCCGGCTGGACAGGAACTATGGCTACACCTTC. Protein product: CASSRLDRNYGYTF.

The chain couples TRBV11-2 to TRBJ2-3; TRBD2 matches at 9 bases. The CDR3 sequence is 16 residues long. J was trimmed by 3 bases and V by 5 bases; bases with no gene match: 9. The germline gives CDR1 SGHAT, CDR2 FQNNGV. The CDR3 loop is CASSTLAGALTDTQYF. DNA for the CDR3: TGTGCCAGCAGCACCTTAGCGGGGGCCTTAACAGATACGCAGTATTTT. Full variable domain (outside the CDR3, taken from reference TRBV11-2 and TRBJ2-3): EAGVAQSPRYKIIEKRQSVAFWCNPISGHATLYWYQQILGQGPKLLIQFQNNGVVDDSQLPKDRFSAERLKGVDSTLKIQPAKLEDSAVYLCASSTLAGALTDTQYFGPGTRLTVL.

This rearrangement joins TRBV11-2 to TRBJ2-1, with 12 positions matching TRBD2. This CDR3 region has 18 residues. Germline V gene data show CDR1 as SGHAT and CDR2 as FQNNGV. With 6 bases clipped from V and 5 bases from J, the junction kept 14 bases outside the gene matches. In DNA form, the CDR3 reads TGTGCCAGCAGAAGACCGACTAGCGGGGGCCTAATTAACAATGAGCAGTTCTTC. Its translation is CASRRPTSGGLINNEQFF.

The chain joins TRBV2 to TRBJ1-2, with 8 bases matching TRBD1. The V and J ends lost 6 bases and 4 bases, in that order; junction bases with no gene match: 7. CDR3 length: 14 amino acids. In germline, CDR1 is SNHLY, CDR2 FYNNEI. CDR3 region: CASRLDRETYGYTF. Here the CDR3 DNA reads TGTGCCAGCAGACTGGACAGGGAGACCTATGGCTACACCTTC. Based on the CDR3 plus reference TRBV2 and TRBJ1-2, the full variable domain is EPEVTQTPSHQVTQMGQEVILRCVPISNHLYFYWYRQILGQKVEFLVSFYNNEISEKSEIFDDQFSVERPDGSNFTLKIRSTKLEDSAMYFCASRLDRETYGYTFGSGTRLTVV.

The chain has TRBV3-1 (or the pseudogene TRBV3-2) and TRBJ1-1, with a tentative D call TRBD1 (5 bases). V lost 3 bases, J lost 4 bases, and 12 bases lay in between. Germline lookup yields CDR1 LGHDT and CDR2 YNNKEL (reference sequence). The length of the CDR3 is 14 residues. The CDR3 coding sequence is TGTGCCAGCAGCCACCCCGGGACGCTCACTGAAGCTTTCTTT. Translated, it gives CASSHPGTLTEAFF.

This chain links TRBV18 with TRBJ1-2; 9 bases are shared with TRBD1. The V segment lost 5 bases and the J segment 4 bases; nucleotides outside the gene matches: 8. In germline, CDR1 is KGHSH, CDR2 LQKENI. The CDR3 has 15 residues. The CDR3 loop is CASSSGQGKVYGYTF. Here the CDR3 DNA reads TGTGCCAGCTCATCGGGACAGGGAAAGGTCTATGGCTACACCTTC.

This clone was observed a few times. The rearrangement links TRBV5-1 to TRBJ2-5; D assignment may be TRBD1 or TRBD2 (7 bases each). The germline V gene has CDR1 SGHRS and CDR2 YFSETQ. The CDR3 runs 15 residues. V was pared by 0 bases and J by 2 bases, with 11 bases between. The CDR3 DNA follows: TGCGCCAGCAGCTTGGACAGGGGACTACAAGAGACCCAGTACTTC. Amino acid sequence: CASSLDRGLQETQYF.

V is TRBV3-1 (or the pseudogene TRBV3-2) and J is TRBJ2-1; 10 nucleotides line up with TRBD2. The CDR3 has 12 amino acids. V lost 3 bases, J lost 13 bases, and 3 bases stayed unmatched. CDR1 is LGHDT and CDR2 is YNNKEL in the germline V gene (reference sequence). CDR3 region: CASSQERGGQFF. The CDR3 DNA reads TGTGCCAGCAGCCAGGAGCGGGGGGGCCAGTTCTTC.

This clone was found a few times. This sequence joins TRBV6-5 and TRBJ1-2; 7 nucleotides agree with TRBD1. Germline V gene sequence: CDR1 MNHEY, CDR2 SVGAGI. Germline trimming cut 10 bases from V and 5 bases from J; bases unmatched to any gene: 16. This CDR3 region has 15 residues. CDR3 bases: TGTGCCATGTCCCGGCCAGGGGGGGACGGTTATGGCTACACCTTC. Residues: CAMSRPGGDGYGYTF.